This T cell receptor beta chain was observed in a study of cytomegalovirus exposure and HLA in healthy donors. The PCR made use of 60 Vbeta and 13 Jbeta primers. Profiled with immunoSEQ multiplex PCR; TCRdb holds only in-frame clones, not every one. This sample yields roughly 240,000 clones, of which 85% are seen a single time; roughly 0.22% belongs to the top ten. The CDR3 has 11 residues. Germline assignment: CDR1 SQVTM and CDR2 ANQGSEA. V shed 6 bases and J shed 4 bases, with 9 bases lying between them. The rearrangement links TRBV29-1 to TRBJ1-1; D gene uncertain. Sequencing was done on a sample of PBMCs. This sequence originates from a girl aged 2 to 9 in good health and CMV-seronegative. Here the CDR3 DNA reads TGCAGCGTCCGGGGATCCACTGAAGCTTTCTTT. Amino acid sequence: CSVRGSTEAFF. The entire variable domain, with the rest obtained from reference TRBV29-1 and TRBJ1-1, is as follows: SAVISQKPSRDICQRGTSLTIQCQVDSQVTMMFWYRQQPGQSLTLIATANQGSEATYESGFVIDKFPISRPNLTFSTLTVSNMSPEDSSIYLCSVRGSTEAFFGQGTRLTVV.